These T cell receptor beta chains were read from a single sample in a study of OX40 agonist ivuxolimab in advanced cancers. The table came from immunoSEQ multiplex PCR; TCRdb's copy has only in-frame clones and leaves some out. In the table there are 5,000 to 6,000 clones, around 90% of which are singletons. The sample here was CD4+ or CD8+ T cells sorted from blood, taken in a trial of the OX40 agonist ivuxolimab. The receptors here all came from an adult with an advanced solid tumor such as melanoma, head and neck, liver or kidney cancer. The CDR3 runs from the conserved cysteine through the conserved F or W. D genes are given only for firm matches. Clone size is stated in some rows and not others, as once, few, many or a class when expanded.

size	D	V	J	CDR3	DNA
-	TRBD1	TRBV7-8	TRBJ1-2	CASSDFRSGGGYGYTF	TGTGCCAGCAGTGATTTTCGCTCAGGGGGCGGGTATGGCTACACCTTC
-	TRBD1	TRBV27	TRBJ1-1	CASSLSQGGEAFF	TGTGCCAGCAGTTTATCGCAGGGGGGTGAAGCTTTCTTT
large	-	TRBV7-9	TRBJ1-2	CASSLESQGLYGYTF	TGTGCCAGCAGCTTAGAGTCCCAGGGACTGTATGGCTACACCTTC
-	TRBD1	TRBV9	TRBJ2-7	CASSIGQAYYEQYF	TGTGCCAGCAGCATCGGACAGGCTTACTACGAGCAGTACTTC
-	TRBD2	TRBV10-3	TRBJ2-2	CAITSGRLTGELFF	TGTGCCATCACTAGCGGGAGATTGACCGGGGAGCTGTTTTTT
-	-	TRBV11-3	TRBJ2-2	CASSLDSAWAEHTGELFF	TGTGCCAGCAGCTTAGATTCAGCGTGGGCAGAGCACACCGGGGAGCTGTTTTTT
-	TRBD2	TRBV5-6	TRBJ2-2	CASSFWTSGNTGELFF	TGTGCCAGCAGCTTTTGGACTAGCGGGAACACCGGGGAGCTGTTTTTT
-	-	TRBV9	TRBJ2-7	CASSVAGENYEQYF	TGTGCCAGCAGTGTAGCAGGTGAGAACTACGAGCAGTACTTC
-	-	TRBV27	TRBJ2-7	CASSPSTGTQSYEQYF	TGTGCCAGCAGTCCATCCACCGGGACACAATCCTACGAGCAGTACTTC
-	TRBD1	TRBV9	TRBJ2-7	CASSTGGGYEQYF	TGTGCCAGCAGCACAGGGGGCGGCTACGAGCAGTACTTC
-	TRBD2	TRBV5-5	TRBJ2-5	CASSPTSGRIETQYF	TGTGCCAGCAGCCCGACTAGCGGGAGGATCGAGACCCAGTACTTC
-	-	TRBV6-5	TRBJ2-7	CASSVSGSYEQYF	TGTGCCAGCAGTGTTTCAGGGTCGTACGAGCAGTACTTC
-	TRBD2	TRBV29-1	TRBJ2-3	CSVSGTSGRTDTQYF	TGCAGCGTTTCCGGGACTAGCGGGCGCACAGATACGCAGTATTTT
-	-	TRBV6-5	TRBJ2-7	CASSYSTQVTYEQYF	TGTGCCAGCAGTTACTCCACCCAGGTTACCTACGAGCAGTACTTC
-	-	TRBV6-1	TRBJ2-3	CASSEPGEGTDTQYF	TGTGCCAGCAGTGAACCGGGAGAGGGGACAGATACGCAGTATTTT
-	TRBD1	TRBV19	TRBJ1-4	CASSTTGGGEKLFF	TGTGCCAGTAGTACCACAGGGGGTGGTGAAAAACTGTTTTTT